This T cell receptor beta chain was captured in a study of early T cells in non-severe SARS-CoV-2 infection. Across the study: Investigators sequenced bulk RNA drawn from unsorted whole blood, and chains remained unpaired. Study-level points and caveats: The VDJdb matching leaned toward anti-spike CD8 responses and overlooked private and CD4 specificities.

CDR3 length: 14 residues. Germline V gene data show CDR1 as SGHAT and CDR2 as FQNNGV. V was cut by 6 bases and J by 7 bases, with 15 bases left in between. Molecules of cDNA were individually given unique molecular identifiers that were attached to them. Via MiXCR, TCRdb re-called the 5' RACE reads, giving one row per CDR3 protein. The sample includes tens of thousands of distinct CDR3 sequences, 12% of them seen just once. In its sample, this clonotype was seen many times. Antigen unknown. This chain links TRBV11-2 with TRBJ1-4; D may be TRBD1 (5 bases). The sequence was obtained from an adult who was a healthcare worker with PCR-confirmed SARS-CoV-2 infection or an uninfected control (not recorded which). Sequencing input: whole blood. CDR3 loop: CASSPPGGSEKLFF. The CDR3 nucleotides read TGTGCCAGCAGTCCCCCCGGGGGTAGTGAAAAACTGTTTTTT. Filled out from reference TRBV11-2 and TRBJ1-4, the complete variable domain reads EAGVAQSPRYKIIEKRQSVAFWCNPISGHATLYWYQQILGQGPKLLIQFQNNGVVDDSQLPKDRFSAERLKGVDSTLKIQPAKLEDSAVYLCASSPPGGSEKLFFGSGTQLSVL.